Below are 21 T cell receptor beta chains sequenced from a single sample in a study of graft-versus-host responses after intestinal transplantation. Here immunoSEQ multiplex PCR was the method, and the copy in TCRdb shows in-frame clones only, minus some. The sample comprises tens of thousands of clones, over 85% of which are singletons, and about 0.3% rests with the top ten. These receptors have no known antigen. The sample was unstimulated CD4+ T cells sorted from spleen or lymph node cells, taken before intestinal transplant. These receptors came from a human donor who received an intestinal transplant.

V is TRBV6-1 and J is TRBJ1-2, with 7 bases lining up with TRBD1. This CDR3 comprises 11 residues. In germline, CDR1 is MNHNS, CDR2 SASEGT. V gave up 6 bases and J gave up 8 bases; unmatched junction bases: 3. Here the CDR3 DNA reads TGTGCCAGCAGCCAGGGGGGCGGCTACACCTTC. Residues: CASSQGGGYTF.

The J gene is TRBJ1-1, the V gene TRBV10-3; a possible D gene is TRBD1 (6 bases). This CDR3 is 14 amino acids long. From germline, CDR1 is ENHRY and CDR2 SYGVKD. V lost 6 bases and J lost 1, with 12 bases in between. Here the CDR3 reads CAIRGDTSNTEAFF. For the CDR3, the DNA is TGTGCCATCAGGGGGGACACATCGAACACTGAAGCTTTCTTT.

Here the CDR3 DNA reads TGTGCCAGCAGTTACTCGCGGGGGCGAGATGGCTACACCTTC. It yields the protein CASSYSRGRDGYTF. The chain recombines TRBV6-5 with TRBJ1-2; a weak D match, TRBD1 (6 bases). The CDR3 runs 14 residues. Germline-derived CDR1 and CDR2 are MNHEY and SVGAGI. The V gene lost 0 bases and the J gene lost 6 bases, with 11 bases spanning the gap.

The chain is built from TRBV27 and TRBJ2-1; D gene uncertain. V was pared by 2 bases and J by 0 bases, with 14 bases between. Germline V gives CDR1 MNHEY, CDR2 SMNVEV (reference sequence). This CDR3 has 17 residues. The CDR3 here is CASSLTRSTSSYNEQFF. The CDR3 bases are TGTGCCAGCAGTTTAACGCGGTCGACGAGCTCCTACAATGAGCAGTTCTTC.

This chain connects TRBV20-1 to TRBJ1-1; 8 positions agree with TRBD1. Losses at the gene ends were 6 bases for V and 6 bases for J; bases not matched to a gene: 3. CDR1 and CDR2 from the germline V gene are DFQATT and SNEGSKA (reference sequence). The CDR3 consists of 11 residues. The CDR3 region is CSARTGSEAFF. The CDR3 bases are TGCAGTGCCAGGACAGGGTCTGAAGCTTTCTTT.

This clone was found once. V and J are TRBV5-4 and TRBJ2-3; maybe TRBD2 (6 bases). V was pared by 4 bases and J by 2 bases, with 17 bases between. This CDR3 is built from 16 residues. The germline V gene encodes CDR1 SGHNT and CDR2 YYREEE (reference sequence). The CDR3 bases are TGTGCCAGCAGCGGGGGGTGGTTACGGAACACAGATACGCAGTATTTT. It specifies CASSGGWLRNTDTQYF.

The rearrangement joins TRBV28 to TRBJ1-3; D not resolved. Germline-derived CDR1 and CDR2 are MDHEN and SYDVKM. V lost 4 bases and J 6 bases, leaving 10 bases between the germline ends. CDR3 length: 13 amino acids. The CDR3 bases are TGTGCCAGCAGTTCAGGACGGATAAACACCATATATTTT. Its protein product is CASSSGRINTIYF.

CDR3 nucleotide sequence: TGTGCCAGCAGTTACAGACAGGAGCATCAGCCCCAGCATTTT. It translates to CASSYRQEHQPQHF. The V and J genes are TRBV6-6 and TRBJ1-5; possibly TRBD1 for D (6 bases). The CDR3 loop spans 14 amino acids. The germline V gene has CDR1 MNHNY and CDR2 SVGAGI (reference sequence). V gave up 2 bases and J gave up 5 bases, with 10 bases separating them.

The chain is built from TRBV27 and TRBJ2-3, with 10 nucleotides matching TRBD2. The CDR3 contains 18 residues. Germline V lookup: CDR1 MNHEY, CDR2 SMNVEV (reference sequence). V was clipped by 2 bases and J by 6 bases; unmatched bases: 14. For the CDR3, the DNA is TGTGCCAGCAGTTTAAGGGCACCTAGCGGGAGTTTCACGGATACGCAGTATTTT. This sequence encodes CASSLRAPSGSFTDTQYF.

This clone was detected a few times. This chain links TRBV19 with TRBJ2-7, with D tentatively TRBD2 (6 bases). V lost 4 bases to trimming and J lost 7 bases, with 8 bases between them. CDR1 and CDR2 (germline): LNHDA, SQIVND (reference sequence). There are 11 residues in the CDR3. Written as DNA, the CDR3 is TGTGCCAGTAGTACTGCGGGGGAGCAGTACTTC. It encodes CASSTAGEQYF.

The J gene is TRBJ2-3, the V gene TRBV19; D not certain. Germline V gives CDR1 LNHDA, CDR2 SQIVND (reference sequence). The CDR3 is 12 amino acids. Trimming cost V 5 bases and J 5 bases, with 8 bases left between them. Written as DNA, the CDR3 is TGTGCCAGTAGTGAAAGGAGAGATACGCAGTATTTT. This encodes CASSERRDTQYF.

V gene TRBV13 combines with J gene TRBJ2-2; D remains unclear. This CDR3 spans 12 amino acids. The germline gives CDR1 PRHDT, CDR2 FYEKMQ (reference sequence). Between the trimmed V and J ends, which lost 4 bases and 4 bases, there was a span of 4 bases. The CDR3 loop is CASSSFTGELFF. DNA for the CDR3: TGTGCCAGCAGCTCGTTCACCGGGGAGCTGTTTTTT.

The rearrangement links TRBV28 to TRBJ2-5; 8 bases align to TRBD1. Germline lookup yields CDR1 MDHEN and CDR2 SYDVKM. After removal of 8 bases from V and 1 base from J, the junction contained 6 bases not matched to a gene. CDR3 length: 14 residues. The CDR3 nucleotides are TGTGCCAGCGCTACACAGGGGGGCCAAGAGACCCAGTACTTC. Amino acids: CASATQGGQETQYF.

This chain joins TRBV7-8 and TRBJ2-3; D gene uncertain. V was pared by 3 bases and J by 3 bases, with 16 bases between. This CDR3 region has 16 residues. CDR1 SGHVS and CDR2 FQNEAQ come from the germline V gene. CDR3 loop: CASSFLPREGTDTQYF. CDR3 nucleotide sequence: TGTGCCAGCAGCTTTTTACCTAGGGAAGGTACAGATACGCAGTATTTT.

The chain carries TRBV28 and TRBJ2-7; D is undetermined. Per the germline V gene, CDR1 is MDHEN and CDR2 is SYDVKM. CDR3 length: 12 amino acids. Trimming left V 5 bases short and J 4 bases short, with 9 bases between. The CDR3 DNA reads TGTGCCAGCAGTCGAGATGGGTACGAGCAGTACTTC. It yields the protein CASSRDGYEQYF. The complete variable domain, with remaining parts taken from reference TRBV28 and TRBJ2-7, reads DVKVTQSSRYLVKRTGEKVFLECVQDMDHENMFWYRQDPGLGLRLIYFSYDVKMKEKGDIPEGYSVSREKKERFSLILESASTNQTSMYLCASSRDGYEQYFGPGTRLTVT.

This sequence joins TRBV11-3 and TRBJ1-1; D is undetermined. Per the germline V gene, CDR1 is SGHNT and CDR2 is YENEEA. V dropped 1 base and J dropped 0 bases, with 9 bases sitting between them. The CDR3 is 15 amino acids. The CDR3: CASSLGQALNTEAFF. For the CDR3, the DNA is TGTGCCAGCAGCTTAGGGCAGGCTCTGAACACTGAAGCTTTCTTT.

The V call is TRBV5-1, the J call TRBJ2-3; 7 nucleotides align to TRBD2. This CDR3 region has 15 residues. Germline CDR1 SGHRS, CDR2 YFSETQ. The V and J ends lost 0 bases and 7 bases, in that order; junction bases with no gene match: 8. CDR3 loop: CASSLGSGRPHTQYF. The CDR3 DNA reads TGCGCCAGCAGCTTGGGTAGCGGGCGCCCACATACGCAGTATTTT.

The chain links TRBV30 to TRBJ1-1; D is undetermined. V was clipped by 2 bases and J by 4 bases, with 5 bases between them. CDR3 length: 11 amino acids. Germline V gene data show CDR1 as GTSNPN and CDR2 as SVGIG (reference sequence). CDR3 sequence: CAWSQVTEAFF. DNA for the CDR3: TGTGCCTGGAGTCAGGTCACTGAAGCTTTCTTT.

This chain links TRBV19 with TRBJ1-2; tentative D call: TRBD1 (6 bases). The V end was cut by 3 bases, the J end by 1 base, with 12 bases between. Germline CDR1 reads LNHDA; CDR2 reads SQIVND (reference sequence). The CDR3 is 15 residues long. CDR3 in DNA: TGTGCCAGTAGTATCTCAAACAGGGTTAACTATGGCTACACCTTC. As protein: CASSISNRVNYGYTF. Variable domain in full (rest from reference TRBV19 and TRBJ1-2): DGGITQSPKYLFRKEGQNVTLSCEQNLNHDAMYWYRQDPGQGLRLIYYSQIVNDFQKGDIAEGYSVSREKKESFPLTVTSAQKNPTAFYLCASSISNRVNYGYTFGSGTRLTVV.

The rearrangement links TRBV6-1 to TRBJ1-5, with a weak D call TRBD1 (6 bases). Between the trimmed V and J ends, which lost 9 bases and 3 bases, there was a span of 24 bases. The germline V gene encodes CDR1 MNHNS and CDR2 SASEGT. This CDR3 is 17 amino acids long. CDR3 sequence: CASSEGLTGPLNQPQHF. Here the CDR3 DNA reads TGTGCCAGTAGCGAAGGTTTAACAGGGCCGCTCAATCAGCCCCAGCATTTT.

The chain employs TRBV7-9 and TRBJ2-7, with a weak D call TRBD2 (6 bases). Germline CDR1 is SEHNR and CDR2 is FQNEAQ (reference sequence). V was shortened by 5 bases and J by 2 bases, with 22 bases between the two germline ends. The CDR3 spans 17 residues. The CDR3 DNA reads TGTGCCAGCAGCACCCTGGATCTGGGGGGAACCCCCTACGAGCAGTACTTC. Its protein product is CASSTLDLGGTPYEQYF.